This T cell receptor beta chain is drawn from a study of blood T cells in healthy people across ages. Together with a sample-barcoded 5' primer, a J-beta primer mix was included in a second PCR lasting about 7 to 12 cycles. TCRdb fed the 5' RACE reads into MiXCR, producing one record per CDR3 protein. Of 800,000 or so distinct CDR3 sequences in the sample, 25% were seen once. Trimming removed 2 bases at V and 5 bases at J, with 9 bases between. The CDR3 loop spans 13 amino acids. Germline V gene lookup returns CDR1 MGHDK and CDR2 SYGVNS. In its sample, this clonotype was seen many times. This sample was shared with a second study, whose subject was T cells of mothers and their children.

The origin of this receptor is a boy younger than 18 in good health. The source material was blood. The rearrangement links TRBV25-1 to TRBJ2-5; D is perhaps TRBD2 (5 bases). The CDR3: CASSEAGLETQYF. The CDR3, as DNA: TGTGCCAGCAGTGAAGCGGGTTTGGAGACCCAGTACTTC.